This T cell receptor (beta chain) came from a study of blood T cell repertoires in COVID-19. This clone has a single count. As originally analysed: Estimates of nucleated cell counts were drawn from the amplification of reference gene primers. Profiling relied on immunoSEQ multiplex PCR, and the TCRdb table lists in-frame clones only, not all of them. That table gives V, J and clone size, and the DNA gave D and trimming. Of around 190,000 clones in the sample, 82% are singletons; the top ten hold about 7.8%. The germline V gene has CDR1 ENHRY and CDR2 SYGVKD. Deletions cut 5 bases from V and 2 bases from J, with 5 bases between. The CDR3 is made up of 12 amino acids.

The receptor was isolated from an older woman with COVID-19, enrolled during active disease. Material for sequencing was peripheral blood. The genes are TRBV10-3 and TRBJ2-3; no clear D. CDR3 in amino acids: CAISRLTDTQYF. The CDR3 nucleotides are TGTGCCATCAGTAGACTCACAGATACGCAGTATTTT.